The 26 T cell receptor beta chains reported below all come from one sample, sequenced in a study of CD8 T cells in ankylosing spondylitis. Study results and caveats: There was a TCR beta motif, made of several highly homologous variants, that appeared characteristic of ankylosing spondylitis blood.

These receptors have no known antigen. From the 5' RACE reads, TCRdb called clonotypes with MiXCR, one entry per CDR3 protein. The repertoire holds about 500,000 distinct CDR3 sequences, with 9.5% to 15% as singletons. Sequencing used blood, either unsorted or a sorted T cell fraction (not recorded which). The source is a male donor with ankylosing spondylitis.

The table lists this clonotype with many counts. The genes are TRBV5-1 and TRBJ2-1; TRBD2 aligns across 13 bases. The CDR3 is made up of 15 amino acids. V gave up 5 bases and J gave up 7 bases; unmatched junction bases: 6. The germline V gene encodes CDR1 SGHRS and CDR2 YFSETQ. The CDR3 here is CASREGLAGFNEQFF. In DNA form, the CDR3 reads TGCGCCAGCAGGGAGGGACTAGCGGGGTTTAATGAGCAGTTCTTC.

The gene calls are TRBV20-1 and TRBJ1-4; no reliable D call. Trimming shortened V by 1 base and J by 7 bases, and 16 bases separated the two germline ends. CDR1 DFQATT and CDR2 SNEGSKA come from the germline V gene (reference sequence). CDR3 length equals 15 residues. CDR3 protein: CSARGLITVREKLFF. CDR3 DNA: TGCAGTGCTAGAGGATTAATTACGGTTCGTGAAAAACTGTTTTTT.

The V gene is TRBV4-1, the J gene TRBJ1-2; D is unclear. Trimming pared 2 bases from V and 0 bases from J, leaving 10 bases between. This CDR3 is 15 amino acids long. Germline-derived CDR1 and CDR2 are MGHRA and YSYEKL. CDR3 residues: CASSQSDSTNYGYTF. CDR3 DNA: TGCGCCAGCAGCCAATCCGACTCCACTAACTATGGCTACACCTTC.

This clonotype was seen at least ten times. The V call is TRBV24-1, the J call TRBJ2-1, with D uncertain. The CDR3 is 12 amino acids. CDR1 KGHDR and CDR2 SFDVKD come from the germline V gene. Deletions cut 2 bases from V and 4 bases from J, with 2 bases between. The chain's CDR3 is CATSDSYNEQFF. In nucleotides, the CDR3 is TGTGCCACCAGTGATTCATACAATGAGCAGTTCTTC.

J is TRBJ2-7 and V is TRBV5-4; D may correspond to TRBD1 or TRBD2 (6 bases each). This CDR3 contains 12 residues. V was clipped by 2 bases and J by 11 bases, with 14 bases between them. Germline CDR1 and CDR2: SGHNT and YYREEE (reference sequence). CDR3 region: CASSFKGGGEYF. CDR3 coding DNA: TGTGCCAGCAGCTTCAAGGGGGGTGGGGAGTACTTC.

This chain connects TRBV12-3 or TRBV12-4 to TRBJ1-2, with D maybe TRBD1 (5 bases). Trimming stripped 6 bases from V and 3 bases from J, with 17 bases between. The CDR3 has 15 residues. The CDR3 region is CASRPSGVVYYGYTF. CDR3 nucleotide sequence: TGTGCCAGCAGACCCTCGGGGGTAGTCTACTATGGCTACACCTTC.

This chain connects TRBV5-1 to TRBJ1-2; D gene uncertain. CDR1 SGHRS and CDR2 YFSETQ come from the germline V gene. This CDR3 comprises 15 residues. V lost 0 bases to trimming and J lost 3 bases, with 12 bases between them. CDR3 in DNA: TGCGCCAGCAGCTTGGAGGCAGGAGCTTACTATGGCTACACCTTC. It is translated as CASSLEAGAYYGYTF.

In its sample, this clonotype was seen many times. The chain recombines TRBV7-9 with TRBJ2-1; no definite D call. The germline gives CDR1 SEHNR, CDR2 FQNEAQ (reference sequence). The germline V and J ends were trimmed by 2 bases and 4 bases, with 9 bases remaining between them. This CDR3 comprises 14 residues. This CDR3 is CASSLRIGYNEQFF. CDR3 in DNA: TGTGCCAGCAGCTTAAGGATAGGATACAATGAGCAGTTCTTC.

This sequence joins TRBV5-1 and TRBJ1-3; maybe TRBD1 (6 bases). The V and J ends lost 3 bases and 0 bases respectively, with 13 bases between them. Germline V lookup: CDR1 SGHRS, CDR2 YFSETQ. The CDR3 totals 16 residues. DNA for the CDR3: TGCGCCAGCAGCTCCCTACAGGGAATCTCTGGAAACACCATATATTTT. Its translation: CASSSLQGISGNTIYF.

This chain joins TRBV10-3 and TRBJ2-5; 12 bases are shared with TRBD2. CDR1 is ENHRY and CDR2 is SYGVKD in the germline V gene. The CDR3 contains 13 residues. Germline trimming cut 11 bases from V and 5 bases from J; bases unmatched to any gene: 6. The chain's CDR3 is CAARTSGEETQYF. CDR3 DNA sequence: TGTGCCGCCCGGACTAGCGGGGAGGAGACCCAGTACTTC.

CDR3 protein: CASSAVGQGSQPQHF. The CDR3 nucleotides are TGTGCCAGCAGTGCCGTGGGACAGGGGAGTCAGCCCCAGCATTTT. The V gene is TRBV6-1, the J gene TRBJ1-5; 10 bases are shared with TRBD1. Per the germline V gene, CDR1 is MNHNS and CDR2 is SASEGT. V shed 4 bases, J shed 6 bases, and the junction held 6 bases outside the gene matches. CDR3 size: 15 residues.

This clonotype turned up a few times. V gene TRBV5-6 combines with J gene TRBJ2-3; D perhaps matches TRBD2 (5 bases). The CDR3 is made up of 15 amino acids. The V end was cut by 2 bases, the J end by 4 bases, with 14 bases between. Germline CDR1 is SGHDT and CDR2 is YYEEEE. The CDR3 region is CASSFPIEGPDTQYF. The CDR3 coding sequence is TGTGCCAGCAGCTTCCCCATAGAGGGCCCAGATACGCAGTATTTT.

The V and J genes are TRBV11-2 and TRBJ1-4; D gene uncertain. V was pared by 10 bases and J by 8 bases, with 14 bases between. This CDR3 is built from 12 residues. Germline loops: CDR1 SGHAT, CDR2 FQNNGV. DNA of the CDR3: TGTGCCACCGACCTGAATGGGGAAAAACTGTTTTTT. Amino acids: CATDLNGEKLFF.

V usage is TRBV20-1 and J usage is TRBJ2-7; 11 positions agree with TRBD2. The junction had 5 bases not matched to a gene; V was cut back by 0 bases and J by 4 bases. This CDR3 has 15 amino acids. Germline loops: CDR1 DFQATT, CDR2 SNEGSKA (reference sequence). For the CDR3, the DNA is TGCAGTGCTAGAGATGGCACTAGCGGGAGTTACGAGCAGTACGTC. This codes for CSARDGTSGSYEQYV.

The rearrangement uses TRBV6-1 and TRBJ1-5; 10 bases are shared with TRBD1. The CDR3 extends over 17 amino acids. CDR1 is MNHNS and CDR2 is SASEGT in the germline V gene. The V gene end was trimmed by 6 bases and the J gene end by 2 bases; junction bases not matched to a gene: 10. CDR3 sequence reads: CASSPVRDRGGNQPQHF. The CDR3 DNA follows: TGTGCCAGCAGCCCCGTCAGGGACAGGGGCGGCAATCAGCCCCAGCATTTT.

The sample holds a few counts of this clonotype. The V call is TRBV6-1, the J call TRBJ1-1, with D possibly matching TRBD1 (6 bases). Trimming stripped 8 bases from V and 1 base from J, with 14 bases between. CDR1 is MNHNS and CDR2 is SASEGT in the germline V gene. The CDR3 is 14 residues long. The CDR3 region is CASGLVQGNTEAFF. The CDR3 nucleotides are TGTGCCAGCGGACTAGTACAGGGGAACACTGAAGCTTTCTTT.

Here the CDR3 DNA reads TGTGCCAGCGGGCCGGGGGGCAGTGAGCAGTACTTC. As protein: CASGPGGSEQYF. The rearrangement joins TRBV14 to TRBJ2-7, with D perhaps matching TRBD2 (7 bases). The CDR3 runs 12 residues. Trimming pared 8 bases from V and 7 bases from J, leaving 15 bases between. Germline V CDR1 and CDR2: SGHDN, FVKESK. The full variable domain, in which reference TRBV14 and TRBJ2-7 provide the parts outside the CDR3, is EAGVTQFPSHSVIEKGQTVTLRCDPISGHDNLYWYRRVMGKEIKFLLHFVKESKQDESGMPNNRFLAERTGGTYSTLKVQPAELEDSGVYFCASGPGGSEQYFGPGTRLTVT.

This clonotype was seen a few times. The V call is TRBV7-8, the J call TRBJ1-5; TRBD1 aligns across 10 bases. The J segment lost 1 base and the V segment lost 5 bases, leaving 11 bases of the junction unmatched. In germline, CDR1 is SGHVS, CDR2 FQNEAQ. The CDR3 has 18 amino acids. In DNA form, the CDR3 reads TGTGCCAGCAGCCTACATACCGGGACAGGGGAAAGCAATCAGCCCCAGCATTTT. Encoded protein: CASSLHTGTGESNQPQHF.

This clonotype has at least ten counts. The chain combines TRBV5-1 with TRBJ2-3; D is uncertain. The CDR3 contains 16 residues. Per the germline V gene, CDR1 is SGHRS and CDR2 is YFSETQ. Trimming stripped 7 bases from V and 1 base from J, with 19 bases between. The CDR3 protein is CASRLTPTIGTDTQYF. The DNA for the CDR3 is TGCGCCAGCCGTCTGACACCCACTATTGGCACAGATACGCAGTATTTT.

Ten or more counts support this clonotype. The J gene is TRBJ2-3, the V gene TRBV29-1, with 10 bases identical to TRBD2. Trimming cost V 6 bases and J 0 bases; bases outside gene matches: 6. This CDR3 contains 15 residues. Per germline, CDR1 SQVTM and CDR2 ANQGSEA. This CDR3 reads CSVVLSGGSTDTQYF. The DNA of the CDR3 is TGCAGCGTCGTTCTTAGCGGGGGGAGCACAGATACGCAGTATTTT.

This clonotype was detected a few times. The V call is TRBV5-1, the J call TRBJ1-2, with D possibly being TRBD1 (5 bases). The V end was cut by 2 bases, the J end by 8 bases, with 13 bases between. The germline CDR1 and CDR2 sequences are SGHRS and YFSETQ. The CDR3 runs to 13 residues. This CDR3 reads CASSFSGTEGYTF. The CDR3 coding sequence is TGCGCCAGCAGCTTTTCCGGGACGGAAGGCTACACCTTC. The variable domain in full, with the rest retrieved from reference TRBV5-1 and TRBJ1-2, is KAGVTQTPRYLIKTRGQQVTLSCSPISGHRSVSWYQQTPGQGLQFLFEYFSETQRNKGNFPGRFSGRQFSNSRSEMNVSTLELGDSALYLCASSFSGTEGYTFGSGTRLTVV.

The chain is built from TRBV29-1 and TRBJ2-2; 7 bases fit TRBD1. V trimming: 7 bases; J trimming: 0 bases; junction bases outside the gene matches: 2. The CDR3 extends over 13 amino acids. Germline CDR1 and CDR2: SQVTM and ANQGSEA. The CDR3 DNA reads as TGCAGCGCAGGGACAGCGAACACCGGGGAGCTGTTTTTT. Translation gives CSAGTANTGELFF.

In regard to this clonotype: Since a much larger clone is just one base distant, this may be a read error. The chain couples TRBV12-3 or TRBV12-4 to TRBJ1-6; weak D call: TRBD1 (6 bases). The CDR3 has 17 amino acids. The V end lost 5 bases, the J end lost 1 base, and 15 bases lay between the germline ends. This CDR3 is CASSAVRGASYNSPLHF. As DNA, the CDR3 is TGTGCCAGCAGTGCCGTGAGGGGGGCTTCCTATAATTCACCCCTCCACTTT.

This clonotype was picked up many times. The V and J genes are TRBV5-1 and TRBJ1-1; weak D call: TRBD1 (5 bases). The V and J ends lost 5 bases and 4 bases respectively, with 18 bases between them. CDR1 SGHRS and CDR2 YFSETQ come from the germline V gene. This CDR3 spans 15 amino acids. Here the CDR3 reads CASSRGGHLSTEAFF. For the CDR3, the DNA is TGCGCCAGCAGTCGGGGAGGACACCTGAGCACTGAAGCTTTCTTT. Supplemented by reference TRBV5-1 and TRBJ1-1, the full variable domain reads KAGVTQTPRYLIKTRGQQVTLSCSPISGHRSVSWYQQTPGQGLQFLFEYFSETQRNKGNFPGRFSGRQFSNSRSEMNVSTLELGDSALYLCASSRGGHLSTEAFFGQGTRLTVV.

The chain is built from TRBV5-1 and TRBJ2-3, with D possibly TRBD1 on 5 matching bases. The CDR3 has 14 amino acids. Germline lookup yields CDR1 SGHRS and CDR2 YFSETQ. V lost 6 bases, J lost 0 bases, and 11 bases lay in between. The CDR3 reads CASTTGRSTDTQYF. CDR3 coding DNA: TGCGCCAGCACCACAGGCAGGAGCACAGATACGCAGTATTTT.

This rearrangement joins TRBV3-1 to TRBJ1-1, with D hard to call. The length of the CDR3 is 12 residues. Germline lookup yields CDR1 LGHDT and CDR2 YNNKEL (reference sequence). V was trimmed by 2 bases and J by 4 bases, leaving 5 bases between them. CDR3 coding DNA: TGTGCCAGCAGCCAAAGGGCCACTGAAGCTTTCTTT. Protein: CASSQRATEAFF.